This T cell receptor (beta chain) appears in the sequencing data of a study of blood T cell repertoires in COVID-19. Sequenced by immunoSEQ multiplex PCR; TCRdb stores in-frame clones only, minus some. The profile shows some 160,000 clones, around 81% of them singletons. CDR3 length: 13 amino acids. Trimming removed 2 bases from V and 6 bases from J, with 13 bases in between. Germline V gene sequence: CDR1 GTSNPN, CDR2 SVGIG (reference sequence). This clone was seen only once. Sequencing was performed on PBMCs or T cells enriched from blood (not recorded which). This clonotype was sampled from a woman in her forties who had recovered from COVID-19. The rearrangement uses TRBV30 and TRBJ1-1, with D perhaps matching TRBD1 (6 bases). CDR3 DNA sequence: TGTGCCTGGAGTAAGCAGGGGACCTCTGAAGCTTTCTTT. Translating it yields CAWSKQGTSEAFF.